The 14 T cell receptor beta chains below come from one sample, sequenced in a study of T cells in Graves' hyperthyroidism and ophthalmopathy (dated 2019 in TCRdb). Library method: multiplex PCR. Reads for this sample came from an Illumina HiSeq 2000. The TCR beta CDR3 regions were amplified from the RNA transcripts. The first round of RT-PCR for the TCR CDR3 was performed with the HTBI primer set and the Qiagen OneStep RT-PCR kit. TCRdb cleaned the public reads at Q25 with fastp, built clones with MiXCR and kept in-frame beta chains. Identical CDR3 protein sequences are pooled into one entry, listed with their most common genes and DNA. For this sample there are about 300,000 distinct CDR3 sequences; roughly 19% appear just once. Clones ranked in the top ten supply roughly 39% of the sample. Material: blood. The receptors stem from a man aged 50 to 60 with Graves' ophthalmopathy.

This clonotype occurred a few times. A much larger clone differs by one base, so this may be a read error. The chain uses TRBV2 and TRBJ2-1; D might be TRBD1 or TRBD2, each matching 6 bases. The CDR3 contains 14 residues. Germline CDR1 SNHLY, CDR2 FYNNEI. Between the trimmed V and J ends, which lost 4 bases and 8 bases, there was a span of 15 bases. The CDR3 loop is CASSGGAYGDEQFF. DNA of the CDR3: TGTGCCAGCAGTGGGGGGGCTTACGGTGATGAGCAGTTCTTC. Complete variable domain (other parts from reference TRBV2 and TRBJ2-1): EPEVTQTPSHQVTQMGQEVILRCVPISNHLYFYWYRQILGQKVEFLVSFYNNEISEKSEIFDDQFSVERPDGSNFTLKIRSTKLEDSAMYFCASSGGAYGDEQFFGPGTRLTVL.

This clonotype was recorded at least ten times. The chain uses TRBV11-2 and TRBJ2-3, with 12 bases aligning to TRBD1. Germline V gives CDR1 SGHAT, CDR2 FQNNGV. The CDR3 runs to 17 residues. Germline trimming cut 2 bases from V and 4 bases from J; bases unmatched to any gene: 7. This CDR3 is CASSLTGTGGRADTQYF. Written as DNA, the CDR3 is TGTGCCAGCAGCTTAACTGGGACAGGGGGCAGAGCAGATACGCAGTATTTT.

This clonotype was seen repeatedly, ten times or more. CDR3 in amino acids: CAISDPGTPNEKLFF. Written as DNA, the CDR3 is TGTGCCATCAGTGATCCGGGGACTCCAAATGAAAAACTGTTTTTT. The rearrangement links TRBV10-3 to TRBJ1-4; D perhaps matches TRBD1 (5 bases). This CDR3 spans 15 amino acids. Trimming cost V 3 bases and J 5 bases, with 13 bases left between them. CDR1 and CDR2 from the germline V gene are ENHRY and SYGVKD.

This clonotype has just a few counts. The V and J genes are TRBV7-2 and TRBJ2-7; D perhaps matches TRBD1 (5 bases). The CDR3 covers 13 residues. Germline V gene lookup returns CDR1 SGHTA and CDR2 FQGNSA. V was trimmed by 3 bases and J by 4 bases, leaving 10 bases between them. CDR3 amino acids: CASSFQGTYEQYF. The DNA of the CDR3 is TGTGCCAGCAGCTTTCAGGGTACTTACGAGCAGTACTTC.

This clonotype was seen a handful of times. The chain is built from TRBV10-2 and TRBJ2-2; tentatively, D is TRBD1 (6 bases). CDR1 WSHSY and CDR2 SAAADI come from the germline V gene. V was pared by 8 bases and J by 0 bases, with 10 bases between. CDR3 length: 14 residues. The CDR3 sequence is CASQQGTNTGELFF. The DNA for the CDR3 is TGCGCCAGCCAACAGGGAACGAACACCGGGGAGCTGTTTTTT.

Worth noting for this clonotype: One base away lies a much larger clone, so this may be a sequencing read error. The CDR3 DNA follows: TGCGCCAGCAGCCAAGAGAGAAGGGACTACGAGCAGTACTTC. Protein product: CASSQERRDYEQYF. The V and J genes are TRBV4-1 and TRBJ2-7; D unclear. CDR1 is MGHRA, CDR2 YSYEKL, per germline. Trimming removed 0 bases at V and 3 bases at J, with 9 bases between. The CDR3 runs 14 residues.

This chain connects TRBV20-1 to TRBJ2-2, with 12 positions matching TRBD1. V was clipped by 5 bases and J by 4 bases; unmatched bases: 5. The CDR3 spans 15 residues. Germline values: CDR1 DFQATT, CDR2 SNEGSKA (reference sequence). The CDR3 DNA is TGCAGTGCTTTGGGACAGGGGGCCGGCACCGGGGAGCTGTTTTTT. Translation: CSALGQGAGTGELFF.

For this clonotype: This sequence may be a read error, since a much larger clone differs from it by one base. This rearrangement joins TRBV12-3 or TRBV12-4 to TRBJ2-7; 9 positions agree with TRBD1. The CDR3 runs 14 residues. The DNA for the CDR3 is TGTGCCAGCAGCTCGACAGGGGGGATCTACGGGCAGTACTTC. Its translation: CASSSTGGIYGQYF.

A single count supports this clonotype. The chain combines TRBV9 with TRBJ2-3, with D maybe TRBD2 (6 bases). Trimming took 0 bases from V and 5 from J, leaving 19 bases between them. Germline CDR1 and CDR2: SGDLS and YYNGEE. This CDR3 is built from 17 residues. This CDR3 reads CASSVGEGGLWGDTQYF. In nucleotides, the CDR3 is TGTGCCAGCAGCGTAGGAGAGGGAGGTTTGTGGGGAGATACGCAGTATTTT.

The chain couples TRBV6-1 to TRBJ2-7; D might be TRBD1 or TRBD2, each matching 6 bases. Looked up from germline, CDR1 is MNHNS and CDR2 is SASEGT. Deletions cut 0 bases from V and 2 bases from J, with 11 bases between. This CDR3 has 15 residues. This chain's CDR3 is CASSEAPGGAYEQYF. The CDR3 DNA sequence: TGTGCCAGCAGTGAAGCTCCCGGGGGCGCCTACGAGCAGTACTTC.

This clonotype appeared a few times. The chain combines TRBV10-1 with TRBJ2-1, with 9 bases lining up with TRBD2. Germline V gives CDR1 WNHNN, CDR2 SYGVQD (reference sequence). The length of the CDR3 is 14 residues. V lost 8 bases and J lost 9; bases outside the gene matches: 11. Here the CDR3 reads CASWSREGPSEQFF. CDR3 DNA sequence: TGCGCCAGCTGGTCGCGGGAGGGGCCCAGTGAGCAGTTCTTC.

The chain combines TRBV6-1 with TRBJ1-4; D unresolved. Germline CDR1 reads MNHNS; CDR2 reads SASEGT. Trimming stripped 3 bases from V and 4 bases from J, with 3 bases between. The CDR3 is made up of 12 amino acids. The DNA for the CDR3 is TGTGCCAGCAGTGACCTTAATGAAAAACTGTTTTTT. This codes for CASSDLNEKLFF.

The table lists this clonotype with many counts. The rearrangement joins TRBV24-1 to TRBJ2-3, with D maybe TRBD1 (6 bases). Deletions cut 5 bases from V and 4 bases from J, with 15 bases between. The CDR3 spans 15 residues. The germline CDR1 and CDR2 sequences are KGHDR and SFDVKD. This CDR3 is CATSGYYREADTQYF. CDR3 nucleotide sequence: TGTGCCACCAGTGGGTACTACAGGGAAGCAGATACGCAGTATTTT.

This clonotype was recorded at least ten times. This chain links TRBV5-1 with TRBJ2-5, with 7 bases matching TRBD1. V was clipped by 0 bases and J by 4 bases; unmatched bases: 6. This CDR3 contains 15 residues. The germline V gene has CDR1 SGHRS and CDR2 YFSETQ. CDR3 amino acids: CASSLGLRGTETQYF. The CDR3 DNA is TGCGCCAGCAGCTTGGGTCTCAGGGGGACAGAGACCCAGTACTTC.